One and the same sample provided the 31 T cell receptor beta chains below, sequenced in a study of blood T cell repertoires in COVID-19. Profiled with immunoSEQ multiplex PCR; TCRdb holds only in-frame clones, not every one. The repertoire holds 250,000 to 300,000 clones, with approximately 83% as singletons. Sequencing was done on a sample of peripheral blood. Receptors originate from a woman in her seventies with acute or convalescent COVID-19.

This clone has a handful of counts. The V and J genes are TRBV3-1 (or the pseudogene TRBV3-2) and TRBJ2-2; 7 bases are a match to TRBD1. The CDR3 contains 15 residues. Trimming took 5 bases from V and 5 from J; bases not matched to a gene: 8. Germline CDR1 is LGHDT and CDR2 is YNNKEL (reference sequence). The CDR3 region has the DNA TGTGCCAGCAGCTCCCGACAGGGTTGGACCGGGGAGCTGTTTTTT. Translating gives CASSSRQGWTGELFF.

This chain links TRBV7-8 with TRBJ2-1, with 10 bases identical to TRBD1. The CDR3 is 15 amino acids. From germline, CDR1 is SGHVS and CDR2 FQNEAQ. Germline trimming cut 2 bases from V and 6 bases from J; bases unmatched to any gene: 4. CDR3 bases: TGTGCCAGCAGCTTAAGGGACAGGGGACTCAATGAGCAGTTCTTC. It is translated as CASSLRDRGLNEQFF.

As for this clone: The sample carries other DNA sequences with the same CDR3. The chain links TRBV7-2 to TRBJ2-1; D may be TRBD1 (7 bases). Germline CDR1 and CDR2: SGHTA and FQGNSA. The CDR3 is 15 residues long. V was pared by 3 bases and J by 2 bases, with 11 bases between. The CDR3 bases are TGTGCCAGCAGCTTGGGCAGGGGGGCCTACAATGAGCAGTTCTTC. Amino acids: CASSLGRGAYNEQFF.

To note about this clone: Other DNA sequences of this sample code for an identical CDR3. V usage is TRBV12-3 or TRBV12-4 and J usage is TRBJ1-4; D ambiguous. V gave up 5 bases and J gave up 8 bases, with 6 bases separating them. The CDR3 is 11 amino acids. The CDR3 loop is CASSGGEKLFF. The CDR3 DNA follows: TGTGCCAGCAGTGGCGGGGAAAAACTGTTTTTT.

The V and J genes are TRBV7-8 and TRBJ1-2; TRBD1 agrees at 9 bases. Germline V gives CDR1 SGHVS, CDR2 FQNEAQ. Trimming cost V 2 bases and J 6 bases; bases outside gene matches: 4. The CDR3 is 14 residues long. CDR3 region: CASSLLQGANGYTF. The CDR3, as DNA: TGTGCCAGCAGCTTATTACAGGGGGCGAATGGCTACACCTTC.

The chain links TRBV5-1 to TRBJ2-2; 10 bases align to TRBD1. The germline gives CDR1 SGHRS, CDR2 YFSETQ. This CDR3 spans 15 amino acids. Trimming took 6 bases from V and 0 from J; bases not matched to a gene: 2. The CDR3 region is CASTTGGANTGELFF. The CDR3 region has the DNA TGCGCCAGCACGACAGGGGGCGCGAACACCGGGGAGCTGTTTTTT. The full variable domain, completed using reference TRBV5-1 and TRBJ2-2, is KAGVTQTPRYLIKTRGQQVTLSCSPISGHRSVSWYQQTPGQGLQFLFEYFSETQRNKGNFPGRFSGRQFSNSRSEMNVSTLELGDSALYLCASTTGGANTGELFFGEGSRLTVL.

The rearrangement links TRBV28 to TRBJ2-1, with TRBD1 matching over 9 bases. V shed 7 bases and J 5 bases; nucleotides not matched to a gene: 9. The CDR3 extends over 15 amino acids. The V gene's germline CDR1 is MDHEN and CDR2 SYDVKM. The CDR3 DNA reads as TGTGCCAGCATCCTCGGGGGACAGGGTCACAATGAGCAGTTCTTC. Translated, it gives CASILGGQGHNEQFF. Full variable domain (remainder filled in from reference TRBV28 and TRBJ2-1): DVKVTQSSRYLVKRTGEKVFLECVQDMDHENMFWYRQDPGLGLRLIYFSYDVKMKEKGDIPEGYSVSREKKERFSLILESASTNQTSMYLCASILGGQGHNEQFFGPGTRLTVL.

The rearrangement uses TRBV19 and TRBJ2-4; D possibly corresponds to TRBD2 (6 bases). The germline V gene encodes CDR1 LNHDA and CDR2 SQIVND (reference sequence). The CDR3 runs to 11 residues. Trimming removed 5 bases at V and 14 bases at J, with 13 bases between. The CDR3 loop reads CASSLGTLEYF. The CDR3 nucleotides are TGTGCCAGTAGTCTCGGGACTTTAGAGTACTTC. The variable domain in full, with the rest retrieved from reference TRBV19 and TRBJ2-4, is DGGITQSPKYLFRKEGQNVTLSCEQNLNHDAMYWYRQDPGQGLRLIYYSQIVNDFQKGDIAEGYSVSREKKESFPLTVTSAQKNPTAFYLCASSLGTLEYFGAGTRLSVL.

The V gene is TRBV7-2, the J gene TRBJ1-4; D is perhaps TRBD1 (6 bases). Germline V gene sequence: CDR1 SGHTA, CDR2 FQGNSA. The CDR3 has 14 amino acids. Trimming removed 6 bases at V and 3 bases at J, with 11 bases between. The CDR3 spells CASSRGGANEKLFF. DNA of the CDR3: TGTGCCAGCAGTAGAGGGGGGGCTAATGAAAAACTGTTTTTT.

The chain links TRBV7-8 to TRBJ1-4, with 9 positions matching TRBD1. CDR1 and CDR2 from the germline V gene are SGHVS and FQNEAQ. The CDR3 runs to 16 residues. Trimming took 2 bases from V and 7 from J; bases not matched to a gene: 8. CDR3 region: CASSLPPGTGLEKLFF. In nucleotides, the CDR3 is TGTGCCAGCAGCTTACCCCCCGGGACAGGGCTTGAAAAACTGTTTTTT.

V is TRBV25-1 and J is TRBJ1-2; D possibly corresponds to TRBD1 (6 bases). Per the germline V gene, CDR1 is MGHDK and CDR2 is SYGVNS. Trimming removed 5 bases at V and 4 bases at J, with 20 bases between. The CDR3 is made up of 16 amino acids. The CDR3 sequence is CASSTNHREPLYGYTF. The CDR3 region has the DNA TGTGCCAGCAGTACTAACCACAGGGAACCCCTCTATGGCTACACCTTC.

This chain joins TRBV19 and TRBJ2-7, with 8 bases that match TRBD2. The CDR3 extends over 17 amino acids. With 3 bases clipped from V and 2 bases from J, the junction kept 12 bases outside the gene matches. CDR1 is LNHDA and CDR2 is SQIVND in the germline V gene (reference sequence). CDR3 sequence (DNA): TGTGCCAGTAGTATCATCCGGAGGGCGGGGGGCCCCTACGAGCAGTACTTC. Translating gives CASSIIRRAGGPYEQYF.

This clone was counted once. J is TRBJ1-3 and V is TRBV2; D might be TRBD1 (5 bases). The germline V and J ends were trimmed by 4 bases and 4 bases, with 14 bases remaining between them. The CDR3 consists of 15 residues. Germline V gene sequence: CDR1 SNHLY, CDR2 FYNNEI. CDR3 loop: CASSASDRYGNTIYF. The CDR3 DNA is TGTGCCAGCAGTGCCTCAGACAGATACGGAAACACCATATATTTT.

In its sample, this clone was seen once. The rearrangement links TRBV5-8 to TRBJ1-4; possible D gene TRBD1, 6 bases. V lost 4 bases to trimming and J lost 10 bases, with 11 bases between them. The CDR3 totals 12 residues. Germline V gene sequence: CDR1 SGHTS, CDR2 YDEGEE. Here the CDR3 reads CASSHRVAKLFF. The CDR3 DNA reads as TGTGCCAGCAGCCACAGGGTCGCAAAACTGTTTTTT.

About this clone: Mismatch with germline at one junction end may stem from a read error. The chain recombines TRBV3-1 (or the pseudogene TRBV3-2) with TRBJ1-1; the match to TRBD1 covers 7 bases. The CDR3 has 13 residues. In germline, CDR1 is LGHDT, CDR2 YNNKEL (reference sequence). The chain's CDR3 is CASSQGPRTGLSF. CDR3 nucleotides: TGTGCCAGCAGCCAAGGACCGAGGACAGGCCTCTCCTTT.

The chain has TRBV6-5 and TRBJ1-6; 10 bases map to TRBD1. There are 14 residues in the CDR3. V gave up 6 bases and J gave up 9 bases; unmatched junction bases: 5. In germline, CDR1 is MNHEY, CDR2 SVGAGI. CDR3: CASRTGTGVSPLHF. The CDR3 DNA follows: TGTGCCAGCAGAACCGGGACAGGGGTTTCACCCCTCCACTTT.

This sequence joins TRBV6-1 and TRBJ1-2; 11 positions match TRBD1. CDR1 and CDR2 from the germline V gene are MNHNS and SASEGT. This CDR3 contains 17 residues. Trimming at V came to 2 bases and at J to 4 bases, leaving 9 bases not matched to a gene. DNA for the CDR3: TGTGCCAGCAGTGAAATCGGACAGGGGGCACCTCCCTATGGCTACACCTTC. Translating gives CASSEIGQGAPPYGYTF.

The chain couples TRBV7-8 to TRBJ2-1; 10 bases are a match to TRBD2. CDR1 SGHVS and CDR2 FQNEAQ come from the germline V gene. The CDR3 is 17 amino acids. The V and J ends lost 1 base and 8 bases, in that order; junction bases with no gene match: 11. Here the CDR3 reads CASSLDRSGGARDEQFF. The CDR3 DNA sequence: TGTGCCAGCAGCTTAGATAGAAGCGGGGGGGCCAGGGATGAGCAGTTCTTC.

The chain links TRBV19 to TRBJ2-4, with a weak D call TRBD1 (7 bases). CDR3 length: 14 residues. V dropped 3 bases and J dropped 8 bases, with 14 bases sitting between them. CDR1 is LNHDA and CDR2 is SQIVND in the germline V gene (reference sequence). CDR3: CASSIRGRGDIQYF. In nucleotides, the CDR3 is TGTGCCAGTAGTATCCGTGGCAGGGGGGACATTCAGTACTTC.

J is TRBJ2-3 and V is TRBV11-2; D is unclear. Trimming shortened V by 5 bases and J by 6 bases, and 9 bases separated the two germline ends. The CDR3 runs 12 residues. CDR1 SGHAT and CDR2 FQNNGV come from the germline V gene. In nucleotides, the CDR3 is TGTGCCAGCAGCCCAGCGAGGGATACGCAGTATTTT. Translating gives CASSPARDTQYF.

The rearrangement links TRBV11-2 to TRBJ1-2; 10 nucleotides align to TRBD1. This CDR3 has 15 amino acids. Unmatched junction bases numbered 9, after V lost 8 bases and J lost 3 bases. From germline, CDR1 is SGHAT and CDR2 FQNNGV. The CDR3: CASGLGTGDHYGYTF. CDR3 in DNA: TGTGCCAGCGGCCTTGGGACAGGGGACCACTATGGCTACACCTTC. The entire variable domain, with the rest obtained from reference TRBV11-2 and TRBJ1-2, is as follows: EAGVAQSPRYKIIEKRQSVAFWCNPISGHATLYWYQQILGQGPKLLIQFQNNGVVDDSQLPKDRFSAERLKGVDSTLKIQPAKLEDSAVYLCASGLGTGDHYGYTFGSGTRLTVV.

The chain carries TRBV2 and TRBJ2-2; a weak D match, TRBD2 (5 bases). With 7 bases removed from V and 4 bases from J, the gap between germline ends came to 13 bases. From germline, CDR1 is SNHLY and CDR2 FYNNEI. The CDR3 extends over 14 amino acids. CDR3 amino acids: CASISSFRTGELFF. The CDR3 DNA sequence: TGTGCCAGCATCTCTAGCTTTCGCACCGGGGAGCTGTTTTTT. Full variable domain (missing parts from reference TRBV2 and TRBJ2-2): EPEVTQTPSHQVTQMGQEVILRCVPISNHLYFYWYRQILGQKVEFLVSFYNNEISEKSEIFDDQFSVERPDGSNFTLKIRSTKLEDSAMYFCASISSFRTGELFFGEGSRLTVL.

The chain links TRBV27 to TRBJ2-7, with 8 bases aligning to TRBD1. V lost 6 bases and J lost 3; bases outside the gene matches: 7. Germline values: CDR1 MNHEY, CDR2 SMNVEV (reference sequence). There are 14 residues in the CDR3. The CDR3 nucleotides are TGTGCCAGCAGCGCAGGGACAGGAGACTACGAGCAGTACTTC. The encoded protein is CASSAGTGDYEQYF.

The rearrangement uses TRBV19 and TRBJ2-2, with 9 bases aligning to TRBD1. J gave up 3 bases and V 8 bases, and 7 bases lay outside the gene matches. Germline V gives CDR1 LNHDA, CDR2 SQIVND (reference sequence). The length of the CDR3 is 15 residues. The CDR3 spells CASQRTGVDTGELFF. The DNA for the CDR3 is TGTGCCAGTCAAAGGACAGGGGTCGACACCGGGGAGCTGTTTTTT.

The CDR3 nucleotides are TGCGCCAGCAGCGGGTTAGCGGGGGGCCGCGATGAGCAGTTCTTC. As protein: CASSGLAGGRDEQFF. The chain uses TRBV5-1 and TRBJ2-1; TRBD2 agrees at 10 bases. J was trimmed by 8 bases and V by 4 bases; bases with no gene match: 9. This CDR3 region has 15 residues. The germline V gene has CDR1 SGHRS and CDR2 YFSETQ.

About this clone: At the DNA level, this CDR3 is encoded by other sequences in the same sample as well. The chain recombines TRBV18 with TRBJ1-2, with 8 bases identical to TRBD1. V gave up 3 bases and J gave up 8 bases; unmatched junction bases: 5. CDR1 KGHSH and CDR2 LQKENI come from the germline V gene. The CDR3 is 13 residues long. The CDR3 sequence is CASSPQGARGYTF. The CDR3 DNA follows: TGTGCCAGCTCACCTCAGGGGGCGCGGGGCTACACCTTC.

A single count supports this clone. V gene TRBV5-6 combines with J gene TRBJ1-1; D may be TRBD1 (5 bases). The CDR3 is 17 amino acids. The germline V and J ends were trimmed by 0 bases and 0 bases, with 15 bases remaining between them. Looked up from germline, CDR1 is SGHDT and CDR2 is YYEEEE. For the CDR3, the DNA is TGTGCCAGCAGCTTGGTCGGGCAGCCAGGGATGAACACTGAAGCTTTCTTT. Translated, it gives CASSLVGQPGMNTEAFF. The full variable domain, rest sourced from reference TRBV5-6 and TRBJ1-1, is DAGVTQSPTHLIKTRGQQVTLRCSPKSGHDTVSWYQQALGQGPQFIFQYYEEEERQRGNFPDRFSGHQFPNYSSELNVNALLLGDSALYLCASSLVGQPGMNTEAFFGQGTRLTVV.

This chain uses TRBV19 with TRBJ2-7; tentative D call: TRBD2 (6 bases). The CDR3 runs to 12 residues. Trimming shortened V by 8 bases and J by 7 bases, and 15 bases separated the two germline ends. CDR1 LNHDA and CDR2 SQIVND come from the germline V gene (reference sequence). CDR3 residues: CASGTDWGEQYF. CDR3 bases: TGTGCCAGTGGGACTGACTGGGGGGAGCAGTACTTC.

The chain joins TRBV5-6 to TRBJ1-4; D is unresolved. The CDR3 totals 15 residues. Per germline, CDR1 SGHDT and CDR2 YYEEEE. Trimming removed 2 bases from V and 6 bases from J, with 14 bases in between. CDR3 coding DNA: TGTGCCAGCAGCTTAACGCAGAGCGGGGATGAAAAACTGTTTTTT. It translates to CASSLTQSGDEKLFF. Full variable domain (remainder filled in from reference TRBV5-6 and TRBJ1-4): DAGVTQSPTHLIKTRGQQVTLRCSPKSGHDTVSWYQQALGQGPQFIFQYYEEEERQRGNFPDRFSGHQFPNYSSELNVNALLLGDSALYLCASSLTQSGDEKLFFGSGTQLSVL.

The rearrangement links TRBV18 to TRBJ2-5; 7 bases agree with TRBD2. The CDR3 spans 16 residues. The junction had 11 bases not matched to a gene; V was cut back by 3 bases and J by 4 bases. Germline V CDR1 and CDR2: KGHSH, LQKENI. The CDR3: CASSPSLAGTGETQYF. In DNA, the CDR3 is TGTGCCAGCTCACCCTCCTTAGCGGGCACGGGAGAGACCCAGTACTTC.

This chain joins TRBV5-1 and TRBJ2-3; 7 nucleotides align to TRBD2. CDR3 size: 17 residues. Germline V CDR1 and CDR2: SGHRS, YFSETQ. The V segment lost 2 bases and the J segment 2 bases; nucleotides outside the gene matches: 11. Here the CDR3 reads CASSFSPRGVYTDTQYF. The CDR3 coding sequence is TGCGCCAGCAGCTTCTCCCCCCGGGGGGTGTACACAGATACGCAGTATTTT.